This TCR beta chain was identified during a study of blood T cell repertoires in COVID-19. Whole-study context: The United States, Italy and Spain supplied acute and convalescent COVID-19 samples. PBMCs, B-cell-depleted T cells, or T cells were the source of the cDNA or gDNA that made up the material.

Germline CDR1 SGHRS, CDR2 YFSETQ. V lost 4 bases and J lost 3, with 11 bases in between. The CDR3 runs 15 residues. The table came from immunoSEQ multiplex PCR; TCRdb's copy has only in-frame clones and leaves some out. The sample carries about 130,000 clones, 65% to 90% recorded once. This clonotype originated in an elderly woman with acute or convalescent COVID-19. Sample: peripheral blood. The V and J genes are TRBV5-1 and TRBJ1-6; a weak D match, TRBD1 (5 bases). The DNA of the CDR3 is TGCGCCAGCAGCCTGGAGGGGATCTATAATTCACCCCTCCACTTT. This codes for CASSLEGIYNSPLHF. The full variable domain, in which reference TRBV5-1 and TRBJ1-6 provide the parts outside the CDR3, is KAGVTQTPRYLIKTRGQQVTLSCSPISGHRSVSWYQQTPGQGLQFLFEYFSETQRNKGNFPGRFSGRQFSNSRSEMNVSTLELGDSALYLCASSLEGIYNSPLHFGNGTRLTVT.